The rows below give T cell receptor beta chains drawn from one sample of a study of blood T cell repertoires in COVID-19. Produced via immunoSEQ multiplex PCR; TCRdb's table is partial and in-frame only. The sample holds some 150,000 clones, about nine tenths seen once. The sample consisted of peripheral blood. The source is a man in his fifties who had recovered from COVID-19. Each CDR3 is given with its conserved first and last residue. The D gene is left open where the match is weak. Size values are once, few and many counts, or a class for expanded clones, and some rows have none.

size,J,V,D,CDR3,DNA
NA,TRBJ2-7,TRBV4-3,NA,CASSQEGGGVEQYF,TGCGCCAGCAGCCAAGAAGGAGGGGGGGTTGAGCAGTACTTC
NA,TRBJ1-3,TRBV27,NA,CASSLSRGFSGNTIYF,TGTGCCAGCAGTTTATCTAGGGGATTCTCTGGAAACACCATATATTTT
NA,TRBJ1-5,TRBV18,TRBD1,CASSLQGDNQPQHF,TGTGCCAGCTCGCTTCAGGGGGACAATCAGCCCCAGCATTTT
NA,TRBJ2-2,TRBV5-4,TRBD1,CASSKGQGQNTGELFF,TGTGCCAGCAGCAAAGGACAGGGGCAAAACACCGGGGAGCTGTTTTTT
NA,TRBJ1-2,TRBV7-2,NA,CASSLSTGYNYGYTF,TGTGCCAGCAGCTTATCTACAGGCTATAACTATGGCTACACCTTC
NA,TRBJ1-2,TRBV4-1,NA,CASSQGGQNYGYTF,TGCGCCAGCAGCCAAGGAGGGCAGAACTATGGCTACACCTTC
few,TRBJ1-4,TRBV20-1,TRBD1,CSASRGRANEKLFF,TGCAGTGCTAGTAGGGGGCGGGCTAATGAAAAACTGTTTTTT
NA,TRBJ2-5,TRBV27,TRBD2,CASSTVTSGGRETQYF,TGTGCCAGCAGTACGGTGACTAGCGGGGGCAGGGAGACCCAGTACTTC
NA,TRBJ1-1,TRBV18,TRBD1,CASSPATGGTTEAFF,TGTGCCAGCTCACCGGCGACAGGGGGGACCACTGAAGCTTTCTTT
NA,TRBJ1-5,TRBV7-2,NA,CASSLAAGINQPQHF,TGTGCCAGCAGCTTAGCAGCAGGGATCAATCAGCCCCAGCATTTT
NA,TRBJ2-7,TRBV2,NA,CASSELAGAISSYEQYF,TGTGCCAGCAGTGAACTTGCGGGGGCCATCAGCTCCTACGAGCAGTACTTC
NA,TRBJ1-4,TRBV2,TRBD1,CASSRQGLKEKLFF,TGTGCCAGCAGCCGACAGGGGTTAAAAGAAAAACTGTTTTTT
NA,TRBJ2-2,TRBV7-9,NA,CASSLVRGKNTGELFF,TGTGCCAGCAGCTTAGTTCGGGGGAAGAACACCGGGGAGCTGTTTTTT
NA,TRBJ1-1,TRBV27,NA,CASSPNTGYTEAFF,TGTGCCAGCAGCCCAAACACAGGGTATACTGAAGCTTTCTTT
NA,TRBJ2-2,TRBV6-5,TRBD1,CASEGHRGLGELFF,TGTGCTTCCGAGGGTCACAGGGGGCTGGGGGAGCTGTTTTTT
NA,TRBJ2-1,TRBV11-3,TRBD2,CASSLRPPSGGAYNEQFF,TGTGCCAGCAGCTTAAGGCCCCCCAGCGGGGGGGCCTACAATGAGCAGTTCTTC
NA,TRBJ1-4,TRBV9,TRBD1,CASSGRDRGLGNEKLFF,TGTGCCAGCAGCGGACGGGACAGGGGGCTCGGTAATGAAAAACTGTTTTTT
once,TRBJ2-1,TRBV7-2,TRBD2,CASSLVTSGRGEQFF,TGTGCCAGCAGCTTAGTGACTAGCGGGAGGGGGGAGCAGTTCTTC
NA,TRBJ2-7,TRBV29-1,TRBD2,CSVAGGERYEQYF,TGCAGCGTGGCGGGGGGGGAAAGGTACGAGCAGTACTTC
NA,TRBJ1-2,TRBV27,NA,CASSLNRAYGYTF,TGTGCCAGCAGTTTGAACAGGGCATATGGCTACACCTTC
NA,TRBJ2-1,TRBV30,NA,CAWSLENEQFF,TGTGCCTGGAGTCTAGAAAATGAGCAGTTCTTC
NA,TRBJ1-4,TRBV11-2,TRBD1,CASSDRDREKLFF,TGTGCCAGCAGCGACCGGGACAGGGAAAAACTGTTTTTT
NA,TRBJ1-2,TRBV5-6,TRBD1,CASRRGQEGYGYTF,TGTGCCAGCAGGCGTGGACAGGAAGGTTATGGCTACACCTTC
once,TRBJ2-5,TRBV19,TRBD2,CASSSTSGGIGKTQYF,TGTGCCAGTAGTTCGACTAGCGGGGGAATCGGAAAGACCCAGTACTTC
NA,TRBJ2-1,TRBV15,TRBD2,CATSRASGGPHNEQFF,TGTGCCACCAGCAGAGCCTCGGGGGGGCCCCACAATGAGCAGTTCTTC
few,TRBJ2-1,TRBV7-9,NA,CAAYPLLQGGDEQFF,TGTGCCGCGTACCCCCTCCTACAGGGCGGAGATGAGCAGTTCTTC